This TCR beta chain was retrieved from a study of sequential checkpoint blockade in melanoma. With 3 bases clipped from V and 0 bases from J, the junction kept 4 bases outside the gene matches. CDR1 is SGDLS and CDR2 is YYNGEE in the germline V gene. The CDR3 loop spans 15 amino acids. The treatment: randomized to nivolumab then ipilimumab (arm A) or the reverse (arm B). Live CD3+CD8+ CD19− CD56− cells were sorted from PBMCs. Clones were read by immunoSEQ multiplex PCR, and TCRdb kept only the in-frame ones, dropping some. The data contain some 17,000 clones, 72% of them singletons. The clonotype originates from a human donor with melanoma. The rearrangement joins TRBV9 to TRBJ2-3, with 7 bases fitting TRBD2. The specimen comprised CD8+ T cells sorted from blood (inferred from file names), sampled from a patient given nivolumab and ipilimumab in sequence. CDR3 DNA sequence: TGTGCCAGCAGCGAGGGAGGGGTCAGCACAGATACGCAGTATTTT. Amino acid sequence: CASSEGGVSTDTQYF.